What follows describes a single T cell receptor beta chain. Antigen: not known. The germline gene is not matched at one end of the junction; a read error may be the cause. Target depth was 1 in 200,000 to 1 in 1 million T cells, about 10x per clonotype. The table came from immunoSEQ multiplex PCR; TCRdb's copy has only in-frame clones and leaves some out. The sample comprises some 76,000 clones, 70% to 90% of which are singletons, and 38% rests with the top ten. The CDR3 loop spans 12 amino acids. CDR1 is MDHEN and CDR2 is SYDVKM in the germline V gene. TCR beta library input comprised around 1.9 micrograms of genomic DNA from cryopreserved PBMCs. The sample comes from a study of cytotoxic CD8 clonotypes in ibrutinib-treated CLL. On the study more broadly: Included were approximately ten relapsed/refractory and about 14 treatment-naive patients, of whom roughly 17 were IGHV unmutated.

Findings and limits, study-wide: Sustained-remission and progressing patients were not sampled at matched times.

The starting material was PBMCs, obtained after 24 months of ibrutinib treatment. This chain joins TRBV28 and TRBJ2-1; D is ambiguous. This sequence originates from a human donor with chronic lymphocytic leukemia. This CDR3 reads CASSLGYSEQFF. The CDR3 DNA sequence: TGTGCCAGCAGTTTAGGCTACAGTGAGCAGTTCTTC.